This TCR beta chain was observed in a study of response to subunit inactivated influenza vaccine. TCRdb re-derived calls from the RT-PCR reads in MiXCR, one entry per CDR3 protein. This table has about 570,000 distinct CDR3 sequences, around 11% appearing once. Germline loops: CDR1 ENHRY, CDR2 SYGVKD. This CDR3 region has 13 residues. V was pared by 4 bases and J by 0 bases, with 6 bases between. These same records also appear under a second study, on T cells expressing NK-cell markers. That source notes: UMIs were included in TCR beta cDNA generated by 5'RACE template switching. Underlying the TCR beta repertoires were sorted CD3+CD56+NKG2C+, CD3+CD56+NKG2C- and CD3+CD56-NKG2C+ T cells. One of eight sequenced donors was HCMV-seronegative; the other seven were seropositive. Alpha-beta TCR T cells were the sole sorting target in several experiments, owing to an anti-gamma-delta TCR antibody. These clonotypes also led the CD3+CD56-NKG2C+ fraction in a handful of donors.

The chain has TRBV10-3 and TRBJ1-1; no firm D call. The material sequenced was PBMCs from blood, taken on the day of vaccination. The clonotype originates from a man between 45 and 60 years old who received an inactivated influenza vaccine. CDR3 loop: CAISGTLNTEAFF. The CDR3 DNA is TGTGCCATCAGTGGCACCCTGAACACTGAAGCTTTCTTT.